This T cell receptor (beta chain) was sequenced for a study of cytomegalovirus exposure and HLA in healthy donors. Study observations and caveats: In an earlier analysis, most TCR beta V segments were productive about 87% or about 30% of the time. Donors were assumed by presence/absence analyses to have roughly uniform sequencing depth. Further analysis was carried out later, and it showed several of the most significant clusters appearing linked to common viral pathogens.

A few counts support this clone. No antigen is known for it. Primers for the PCR totalled 60 Vbeta and 13 Jbeta. Here immunoSEQ multiplex PCR was the method, and the copy in TCRdb shows in-frame clones only, minus some. The table lists fewer than 150,000 clones, more than 80% of them singletons. The TCR sequence derives from a woman aged 30 to 39 in good health and CMV-seropositive. What was sequenced was PBMCs.

The chain's CDR3 is CASSSPTPSYGYTF. DNA of the CDR3: TGTGCCAGCAGCAGTCCGACACCCAGCTATGGCTACACCTTC. This sequence joins TRBV9 and TRBJ1-2; no clear D. The CDR3 is 14 residues long. The V and J ends lost 4 bases and 4 bases respectively, with 14 bases between them. CDR1 is SGDLS and CDR2 is YYNGEE in the germline V gene.